These T cell receptor beta chains were read from a single sample in a study of blood T cell repertoires in COVID-19. Generated by immunoSEQ multiplex PCR, the TCRdb table keeps only in-frame clones and is missing some. The sample has roughly 250,000 clones; approximately 84% are singletons. Sequencing was performed on peripheral blood. These receptors all stem from a person between 65 and 79 years old with COVID-19, enrolled during active disease. Both conserved end residues are part of each CDR3. The D gene is left open where the match is weak. Expanded clones get a size class; other rows say once, few or many, or leave the size out.

>-|-|TRBJ1-6|TRBV27
CASREGQGGSPLHF
TGTGCCAGCAGGGAAGGTCAGGGTGGTTCACCCCTCCACTTT
>-|-|TRBJ2-5|TRBV28
CASSSGLGETQYF
TGTGCCAGCAGTTCGGGACTTGGGGAGACCCAGTACTTC
>few|-|TRBJ2-2|TRBV29-1
CSVVVLTGELFF
TGCAGCGTTGTAGTACTTACCGGGGAGCTGTTTTTT
>-|-|TRBJ2-2|TRBV27
CASSFFRGLGSGELFF
TGTGCCAGCAGTTTTTTCAGGGGCTTAGGGTCCGGGGAGCTGTTTTTT
>-|TRBD2|TRBJ2-1|TRBV3-1/TRBV3-2
CASSPPSGGAGEQFF
TGTGCCAGCAGCCCCCCCAGCGGGGGGGCTGGTGAGCAGTTCTTC
>-|TRBD2|TRBJ2-1|TRBV6-5
CASSKRDSYNEQFF
TGTGCCAGCAGTAAGCGGGACTCCTACAATGAGCAGTTCTTC
>-|-|TRBJ2-7|TRBV7-2
CASSLSQVTSYEQYF
TGTGCCAGCAGCTTAAGCCAAGTCACGTCCTACGAGCAGTACTTC
>-|TRBD1|TRBJ2-7|TRBV5-1
CASSLARPAGTGTPYEQYF
TGCGCCAGCAGCTTGGCCAGGCCCGCCGGGACAGGGACACCCTACGAGCAGTACTTC
>-|TRBD1|TRBJ2-7|TRBV7-9
CASSPTLGQSHEQYF
TGTGCCAGCAGCCCCACCCTGGGACAGTCCCACGAGCAGTACTTC
>once|TRBD1|TRBJ2-6|TRBV7-8
CASSKHLTGTGSAGANVLTF
TGTGCCAGCAGCAAACACTTAACGGGGACAGGGTCGGCTGGGGCCAACGTCCTGACTTTC
>-|-|TRBJ1-5|TRBV6-6
CASSYSPTPGNQPQHF
TGTGCCAGCAGTTACTCCCCCACCCCAGGCAATCAGCCCCAGCATTTT
>-|-|TRBJ1-3|TRBV11-2
CASSSSFLSGNTIYF
TGTGCCAGCAGTTCGAGTTTTTTGTCTGGAAACACCATATATTTT
>-|-|TRBJ2-1|TRBV29-1
CSVESLAEYNEQFF
TGCAGCGTTGAGTCTCTAGCAGAGTACAATGAGCAGTTCTTC
>-|-|TRBJ2-1|TRBV4-1
CASSEETSSVLMFF
TGCGCCAGCAGCGAAGAGACTAGTTCGGTATTAATGTTCTTC
>-|-|TRBJ2-1|TRBV10-3
CAIKGADNEQFF
TGTGCCATCAAGGGAGCGGACAATGAGCAGTTCTTC
>many|TRBD1|TRBJ2-5|TRBV9
CASSVPLGQGQETQYF
TGTGCCAGCAGCGTCCCCTTAGGACAGGGGCAGGAGACCCAGTACTTC
>once|-|TRBJ2-1|TRBV24-1
CATSDNPRTDSSYNEQFF
TGTGCCACCAGTGACAACCCCCGGACAGATAGCTCCTACAATGAGCAGTTCTTC
>-|-|TRBJ1-4|TRBV6-5
CASSLRGGPEKLFF
TGTGCCAGCAGCCTCCGGGGGGGCCCTGAAAAACTGTTTTTT
>-|-|TRBJ1-1|TRBV6-5
CASSYSDRLNTEAFF
TGTGCCAGCAGTTACTCCGACAGGTTGAACACTGAAGCTTTCTTT
>few|-|TRBJ1-6|TRBV28
CASSFNSYNSPLHF
TGTGCCAGCAGTTTTAACTCCTATAATTCACCCCTCCACTTT
>-|TRBD2|TRBJ2-2|TRBV7-8
CASSLAPRGGGWTGELFF
TGTGCCAGCAGCTTAGCTCCGCGGGGGGGCGGGTGGACCGGGGAGCTGTTTTTT
>-|-|TRBJ2-7|TRBV29-1
CSVLTASYEQYF
TGCAGCGTGCTGACAGCTTCCTACGAGCAGTACTTC
>-|-|TRBJ1-5|TRBV6-2/TRBV6-3
CASSYLLWAMDQPQHF
TGTGCCAGCAGTTACCTGCTTTGGGCGATGGATCAGCCCCAGCATTTT
>-|-|TRBJ1-5|TRBV6-6
CASSYSFAGTIF
TGTGCCAGCAGTTACTCCTTCGCAGGAACCATTTTT
>-|TRBD1|TRBJ1-1|TRBV11-2
CASSRQGNTEAFF
TGTGCCAGCAGCCGACAGGGTAACACTGAAGCTTTCTTT
>-|TRBD1|TRBJ1-5|TRBV6-2/TRBV6-3
CASSRSGQGKGQPQHF
TGTGCCAGCAGTAGATCGGGACAGGGAAAGGGCCAGCCCCAGCATTTT
>-|TRBD2|TRBJ2-5|TRBV4-1
CASSAGLAGEETQYF
TGCGCCAGCAGCGCGGGACTAGCGGGAGAAGAGACCCAGTACTTC
>-|TRBD2|TRBJ2-1|TRBV7-6
CASSYGLAGESEQFF
TGTGCCAGCAGCTATGGGTTAGCGGGAGAGTCTGAGCAGTTCTTC
>-|TRBD1|TRBJ1-5|TRBV24-1
CATSGPGQSNQPQHF
TGTGCCACCAGTGGGCCGGGACAGAGCAATCAGCCCCAGCATTTT
>-|-|TRBJ1-2|TRBV7-9
CASTPRDFPGVTF
TGTGCCAGCACCCCTCGGGACTTTCCGGGGGTCACCTTC
>many|TRBD2|TRBJ2-3|TRBV7-3
CASSPTGGSRTDTQYF
TGTGCCAGCAGCCCGACGGGCGGGAGTCGCACAGATACGCAGTATTTT
>-|-|TRBJ2-2|TRBV7-2
CGGQKSNTGELFF
TGCGGCGGACAGAAATCGAACACCGGGGAGCTGTTTTTT
>-|TRBD2|TRBJ2-1|TRBV5-8
CASSWGGSSYNEQFF
TGTGCCAGCAGCTGGGGGGGGAGCTCCTACAATGAGCAGTTCTTC
>-|-|TRBJ2-5|TRBV9
CASSLTGQQETQYF
TGTGCCAGCAGCTTAACCGGACAGCAAGAGACCCAGTACTTC
>-|-|TRBJ2-2|TRBV7-3
CASSLAGAANTGELFF
TGTGCCAGCAGCTTAGCGGGGGCAGCGAACACCGGGGAGCTGTTTTTT
>-|-|TRBJ1-5|TRBV12-3/TRBV12-4
CASSLYNNQPQHF
TGTGCCAGCAGTTTATACAATAATCAGCCCCAGCATTTT
>few|-|TRBJ2-6|TRBV5-4
CASSTELTGGAGANVLTF
TGTGCCAGCAGCACCGAATTGACTGGAGGGGCCGGGGCCAACGTCCTGACTTTC
>-|TRBD1|TRBJ2-3|TRBV27
CASSPQGVGVDTQYF
TGTGCCAGCAGTCCACAGGGGGTCGGAGTAGATACGCAGTATTTT
>-|-|TRBJ1-1|TRBV7-9
CASSLGRGHTEAFF
TGTGCCAGCAGCTTAGGACGAGGGCACACTGAAGCTTTCTTT
>few|TRBD2|TRBJ2-1|TRBV7-2
CASSSGTSVYNEQFF
TGTGCCAGCAGTTCCGGGACTAGCGTATACAATGAGCAGTTCTTC
>-|TRBD1|TRBJ2-1|TRBV7-9
CASSLRSGQGSDEQFF
TGTGCCAGCAGCTTACGTTCGGGACAGGGTAGCGATGAGCAGTTCTTC
>-|TRBD1|TRBJ2-7|TRBV6-2/TRBV6-3
CASSTDTYRGEQYF
TGTGCCAGCAGTACTGACACTTACAGGGGCGAGCAGTACTTC